This T cell receptor beta chain was identified during a study of blood T cell repertoires in COVID-19. The overall study: Spain, Italy and the United States supplied samples that represented acute and convalescent COVID-19. Sources were T cells, B-cell-depleted T cells, or PBMCs; the material itself was cDNA or gDNA.

In the original processing: The assay estimated nucleated cells by amplifying reference gene primers. Profiled with immunoSEQ multiplex PCR; TCRdb holds only in-frame clones, not every one. V, J and clone size derive from that table, while D and trimming were established from the DNA sequence. This table has about 240,000 clones, 75% to 85% appearing once. There are 11 residues in the CDR3. V lost 3 bases to trimming and J lost 11 bases, with 10 bases between them. The germline V gene encodes CDR1 SEHNR and CDR2 FQNEAQ (reference sequence). The sample taken for sequencing was peripheral blood. The chain recombines TRBV7-9 with TRBJ1-1; D is unclear. The receptor was derived from a woman between 65 and 79 years old with acute or convalescent COVID-19. This CDR3 is CASSLKVEAFF. In DNA form, the CDR3 reads TGTGCCAGCAGCTTGAAGGTGGAGGCTTTCTTT.